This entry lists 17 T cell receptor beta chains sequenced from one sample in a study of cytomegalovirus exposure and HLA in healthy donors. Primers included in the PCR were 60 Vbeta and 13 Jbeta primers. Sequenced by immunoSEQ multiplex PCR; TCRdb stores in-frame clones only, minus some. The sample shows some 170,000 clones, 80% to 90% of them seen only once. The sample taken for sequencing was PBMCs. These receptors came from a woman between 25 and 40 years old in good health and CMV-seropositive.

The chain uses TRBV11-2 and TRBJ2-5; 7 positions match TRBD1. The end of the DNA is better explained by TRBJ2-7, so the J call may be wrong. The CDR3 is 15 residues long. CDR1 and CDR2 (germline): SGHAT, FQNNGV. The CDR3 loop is CASSPRDRISYEQYF. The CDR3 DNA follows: TGTGCCAGCAGCCCCCGGGACAGAATCTCCTACGAGCAGTACTTC.

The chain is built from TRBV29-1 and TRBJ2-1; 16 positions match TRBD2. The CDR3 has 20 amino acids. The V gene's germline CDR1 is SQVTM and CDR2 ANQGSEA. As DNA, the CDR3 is TGCACCGTCCTGGGACTAGCGGGGGGGGGTGGGCCTGCAACGTACAATGAGCAGTTCTTC. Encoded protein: CTVLGLAGGGGPATYNEQFF.

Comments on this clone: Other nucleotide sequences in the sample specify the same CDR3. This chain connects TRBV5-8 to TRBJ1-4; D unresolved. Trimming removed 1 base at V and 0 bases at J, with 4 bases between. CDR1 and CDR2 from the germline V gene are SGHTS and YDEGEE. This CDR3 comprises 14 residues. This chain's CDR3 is CASSLRSTNEKLFF. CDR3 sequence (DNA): TGTGCCAGCAGCTTGCGGTCAACTAATGAAAAACTGTTTTTT. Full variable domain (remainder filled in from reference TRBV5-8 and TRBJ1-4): EAGVTQSPTHLIKTRGQQATLRCSPISGHTSVYWYQQALGLGLQFLLWYDEGEERNRGNFPPRFSGRQFPNYSSELNVNALELEDSALYLCASSLRSTNEKLFFGSGTQLSVL.

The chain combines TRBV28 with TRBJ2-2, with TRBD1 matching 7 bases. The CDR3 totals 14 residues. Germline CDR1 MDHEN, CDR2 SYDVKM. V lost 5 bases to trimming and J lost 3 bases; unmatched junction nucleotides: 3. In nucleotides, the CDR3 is TGTGCCAGCAGTCTGGGACAGTACACCGGGGAGCTGTTTTTT. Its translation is CASSLGQYTGELFF.

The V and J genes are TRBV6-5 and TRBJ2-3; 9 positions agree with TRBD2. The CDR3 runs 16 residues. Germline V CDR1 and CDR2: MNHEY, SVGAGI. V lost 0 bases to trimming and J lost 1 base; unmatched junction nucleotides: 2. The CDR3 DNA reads TGTGCCAGCAGTTACTCGGCGGGGGGGGGCACAGATACGCAGTATTTT. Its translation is CASSYSAGGGTDTQYF.

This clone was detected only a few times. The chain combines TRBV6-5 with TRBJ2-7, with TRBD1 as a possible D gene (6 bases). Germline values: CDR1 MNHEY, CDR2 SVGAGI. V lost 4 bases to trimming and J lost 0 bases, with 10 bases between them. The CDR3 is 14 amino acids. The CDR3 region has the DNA TGTGCCAGCAGTTCCCCAGGGGACTCCTACGAGCAGTACTTC. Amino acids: CASSSPGDSYEQYF.

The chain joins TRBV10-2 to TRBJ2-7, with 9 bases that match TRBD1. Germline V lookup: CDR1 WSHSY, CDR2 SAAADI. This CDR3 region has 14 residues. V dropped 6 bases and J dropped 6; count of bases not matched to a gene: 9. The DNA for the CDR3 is TGCGCCAGCAGGACCGGGACAGGGATCTCCGAGCAGTACTTC. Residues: CASRTGTGISEQYF.

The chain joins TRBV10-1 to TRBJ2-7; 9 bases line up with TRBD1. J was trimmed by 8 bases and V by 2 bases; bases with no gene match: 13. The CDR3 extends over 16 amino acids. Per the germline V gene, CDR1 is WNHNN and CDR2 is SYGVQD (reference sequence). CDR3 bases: TGCGCCAGCAGTGAGGAGAACAGGGGGCGCAGGGTCCAGCAGTACTTC. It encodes CASSEENRGRRVQQYF.

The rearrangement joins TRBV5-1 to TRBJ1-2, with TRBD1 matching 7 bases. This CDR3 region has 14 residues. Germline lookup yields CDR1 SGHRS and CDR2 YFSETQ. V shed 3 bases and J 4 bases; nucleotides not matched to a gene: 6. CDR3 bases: TGCGCCAGCAGCTCGCAGGGGGGAGGCTATGGCTACACCTTC. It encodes CASSSQGGGYGYTF.

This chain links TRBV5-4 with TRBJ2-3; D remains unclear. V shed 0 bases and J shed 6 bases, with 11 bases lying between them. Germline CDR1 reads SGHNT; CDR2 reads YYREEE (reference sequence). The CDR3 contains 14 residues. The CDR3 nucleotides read TGTGCCAGCAGCTTGGTCAGTGCCATGGATACGCAGTATTTT. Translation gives CASSLVSAMDTQYF.

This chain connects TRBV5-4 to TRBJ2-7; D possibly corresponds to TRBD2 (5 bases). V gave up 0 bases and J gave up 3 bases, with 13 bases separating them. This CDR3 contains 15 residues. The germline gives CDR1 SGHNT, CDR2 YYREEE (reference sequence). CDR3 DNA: TGTGCCAGCAGCTTGGCCCCGGGGTCTAACTACGAGCAGTACTTC. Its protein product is CASSLAPGSNYEQYF.

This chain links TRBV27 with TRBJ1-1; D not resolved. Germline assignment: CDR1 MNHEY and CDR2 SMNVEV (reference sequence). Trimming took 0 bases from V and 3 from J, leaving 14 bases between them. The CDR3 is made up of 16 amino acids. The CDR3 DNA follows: TGTGCCAGCAGTTTATCGAGTGTTCGGGTGTACACTGAAGCTTTCTTT. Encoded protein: CASSLSSVRVYTEAFF.

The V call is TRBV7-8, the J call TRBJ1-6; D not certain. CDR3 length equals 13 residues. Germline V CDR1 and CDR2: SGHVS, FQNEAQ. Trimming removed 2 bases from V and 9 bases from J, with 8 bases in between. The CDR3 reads CASSLRTVSPLHF. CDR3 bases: TGTGCCAGCAGCTTAAGAACAGTTTCACCCCTCCACTTT.

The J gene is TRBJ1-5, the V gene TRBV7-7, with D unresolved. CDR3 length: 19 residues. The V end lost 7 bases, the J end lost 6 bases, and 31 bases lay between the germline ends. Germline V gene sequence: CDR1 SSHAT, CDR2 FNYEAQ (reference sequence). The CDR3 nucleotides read TGTGCCAGCACCCCATTTGCGGAGACTCAATTGTGGTGCTGTCAGCCCCAGCATTTT. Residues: CASTPFAETQLWCCQPQHF.

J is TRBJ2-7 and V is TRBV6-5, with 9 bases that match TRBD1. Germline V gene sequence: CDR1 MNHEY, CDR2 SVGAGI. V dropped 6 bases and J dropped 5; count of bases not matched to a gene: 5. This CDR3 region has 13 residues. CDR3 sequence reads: CASRRQGVHEQYF. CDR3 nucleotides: TGTGCCAGCAGACGACAGGGGGTACACGAGCAGTACTTC.

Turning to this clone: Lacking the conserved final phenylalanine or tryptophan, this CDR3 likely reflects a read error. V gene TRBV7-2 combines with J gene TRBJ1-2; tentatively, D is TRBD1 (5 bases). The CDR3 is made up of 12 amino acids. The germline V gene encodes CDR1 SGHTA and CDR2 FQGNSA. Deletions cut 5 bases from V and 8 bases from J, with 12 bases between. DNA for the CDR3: TGTGCCAGCAGCCCGGGGGGATGGGGCTACACCCTC. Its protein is CASSPGGWGYTL.

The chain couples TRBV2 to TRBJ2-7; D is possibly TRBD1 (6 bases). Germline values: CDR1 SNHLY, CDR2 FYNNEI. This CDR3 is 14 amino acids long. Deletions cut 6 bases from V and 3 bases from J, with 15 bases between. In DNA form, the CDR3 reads TGTGCCAGCAGATTCTCCAGGGGCGGCTACGAGCAGTACTTC. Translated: CASRFSRGGYEQYF.